The rows below give T cell receptor beta chains drawn from one sample of a study of T cells after yellow fever vaccination. TCRdb processed the 5' RACE reads anew with MiXCR; each CDR3 protein has one entry. This table has some 160,000 distinct CDR3 sequences, approximately 6.7% appearing once. The material was CD4+ T cells sorted from PBMCs, obtained 5 to 6 days after the first yellow fever vaccination. Receptors originate from a man aged 18 to 30 who received the YFV17D yellow fever vaccine. Both conserved end residues are part of each CDR3. Each record gives: V gene, D gene, clone size, J gene, CDR3 protein, CDR3 DNA. The D gene is left open where the match is weak. A row's size may be missing; if present it is once, few, many or a size class.

v_gene: TRBV18
d_gene: -
abundance: many
j_gene: TRBJ1-2
CDR3aa: CASSPPVAVTNYGYTF
CDR3nt: TGTGCCAGCTCACCACCGGTGGCGGTTACTAACTATGGCTACACCTTC

v_gene: TRBV7-3
d_gene: TRBD2
abundance: few
j_gene: TRBJ2-5
CDR3aa: CASSLRRTSGGGTQYF
CDR3nt: TGTGCCAGCAGCTTAAGGCGGACTAGCGGGGGTGGGACCCAGTACTTC

v_gene: TRBV12-3/TRBV12-4
d_gene: TRBD1
abundance: many
j_gene: TRBJ2-1
CDR3aa: CASSLGDRDNEQFF
CDR3nt: TGTGCCAGCAGTTTAGGGGACAGAGACAATGAGCAGTTCTTC

v_gene: TRBV2
d_gene: -
abundance: -
j_gene: TRBJ1-1
CDR3aa: CASSVWGGKMEAFF
CDR3nt: TGTGCCAGCAGTGTATGGGGGGGGAAAATGGAAGCTTTCTTT

v_gene: TRBV2
d_gene: TRBD1
abundance: few
j_gene: TRBJ2-1
CDR3aa: CASKVQGTGGEEQFF
CDR3nt: TGTGCCAGCAAAGTGCAAGGGACAGGGGGCGAAGAGCAGTTCTTC

v_gene: TRBV3-1
d_gene: -
abundance: -
j_gene: TRBJ2-1
CDR3aa: CASRGYQNNEQFF
CDR3nt: TGTGCCAGCAGGGGCTACCAAAACAATGAGCAGTTCTTC

v_gene: TRBV7-8
d_gene: -
abundance: many
j_gene: TRBJ1-6
CDR3aa: CASSLLGRGVSPLHF
CDR3nt: TGTGCCAGCAGCTTATTAGGGCGAGGTGTGTCACCCCTCCACTTT

v_gene: TRBV10-2
d_gene: -
abundance: many
j_gene: TRBJ1-3
CDR3aa: CASGRSIGAGNTIYF
CDR3nt: TGCGCCAGCGGCCGCTCGATTGGGGCAGGAAACACCATATATTTT

v_gene: TRBV10-2
d_gene: -
abundance: many
j_gene: TRBJ2-1
CDR3aa: CAIRRTGGASPEQFF
CDR3nt: TGCGCCATCCGGCGGACCGGGGGTGCCTCTCCTGAGCAGTTCTTC

v_gene: TRBV12-3/TRBV12-4
d_gene: -
abundance: few
j_gene: TRBJ1-4
CDR3aa: CASRQEGKLFF
CDR3nt: TGTGCCAGCAGGCAGGAGGGAAAACTGTTTTTT

v_gene: TRBV7-2
d_gene: TRBD1
abundance: few
j_gene: TRBJ2-1
CDR3aa: CASSSDRGVYNEQFF
CDR3nt: TGTGCCAGCAGCAGCGACAGGGGCGTCTACAATGAGCAGTTCTTC

v_gene: TRBV4-2
d_gene: TRBD1
abundance: -
j_gene: TRBJ1-2
CDR3aa: CASSQGQGFDGYTF
CDR3nt: TGTGCCAGCAGCCAAGGACAGGGGTTCGATGGCTACACCTTC

v_gene: TRBV6-1
d_gene: -
abundance: few
j_gene: TRBJ1-5
CDR3aa: CASSRGMESQPQHF
CDR3nt: TGTGCCAGCAGCCGTGGGATGGAGTCTCAGCCCCAGCATTTT

v_gene: TRBV12-3/TRBV12-4
d_gene: -
abundance: few
j_gene: TRBJ1-1
CDR3aa: CASTIKGLNTEAFF
CDR3nt: TGTGCCAGCACTATCAAGGGGTTGAACACTGAAGCTTTCTTT

v_gene: TRBV20-1
d_gene: -
abundance: many
j_gene: TRBJ2-5
CDR3aa: CSARLVETQYF
CDR3nt: TGCAGTGCTAGACTAGTGGAGACCCAGTACTTC

v_gene: TRBV9
d_gene: -
abundance: few
j_gene: TRBJ1-1
CDR3aa: CASSVGQVIGEAFF
CDR3nt: TGTGCCAGCAGCGTAGGACAGGTGATAGGTGAAGCTTTCTTT

v_gene: TRBV2
d_gene: TRBD1
abundance: many
j_gene: TRBJ2-2
CDR3aa: CASSWTGPTGELFF
CDR3nt: TGTGCCAGCTCCTGGACAGGGCCCACCGGGGAGCTGTTTTTT

v_gene: TRBV11-2
d_gene: -
abundance: few
j_gene: TRBJ1-4
CDR3aa: CASSLDIGALNEKLFF
CDR3nt: TGTGCCAGCAGCTTAGATATCGGGGCCCTCAATGAAAAACTGTTTTTT

v_gene: TRBV3-1
d_gene: -
abundance: -
j_gene: TRBJ2-1
CDR3aa: CASSAEAGARNEQFF
CDR3nt: TGTGCCAGCAGCGCGGAGGCGGGGGCCAGGAATGAGCAGTTCTTC

v_gene: TRBV4-2
d_gene: TRBD1
abundance: many
j_gene: TRBJ1-5
CDR3aa: CASSQEGDRGVLGQPQHF
CDR3nt: TGTGCCAGCAGCCAAGAGGGAGACAGGGGTGTTTTGGGTCAGCCCCAGCATTTT

v_gene: TRBV5-1
d_gene: -
abundance: many
j_gene: TRBJ2-1
CDR3aa: CASSFDQSSYNEQFF
CDR3nt: TGCGCCAGCAGCTTCGATCAGTCTTCCTACAATGAGCAGTTCTTC

v_gene: TRBV7-2
d_gene: TRBD1
abundance: many
j_gene: TRBJ1-4
CDR3aa: CASRAGGSEKLFF
CDR3nt: TGTGCCAGCAGAGCAGGGGGGAGCGAAAAACTGTTTTTT

v_gene: TRBV2
d_gene: -
abundance: many
j_gene: TRBJ2-3
CDR3aa: CASKGGNTDTQYF
CDR3nt: TGTGCCAGCAAGGGGGGGAACACAGATACGCAGTATTTT

v_gene: TRBV11-1
d_gene: -
abundance: -
j_gene: TRBJ2-1
CDR3aa: CASSLSLYNEQFF
CDR3nt: TGTGCCAGCAGCTTATCCCTGTACAATGAGCAGTTCTTC

v_gene: TRBV15
d_gene: -
abundance: many
j_gene: TRBJ2-5
CDR3aa: CATSRDMETQYF
CDR3nt: TGTGCCACCAGCAGAGATATGGAGACCCAGTACTTC

v_gene: TRBV20-1
d_gene: TRBD2
abundance: many
j_gene: TRBJ2-1
CDR3aa: CSARAGGGATEEQFF
CDR3nt: TGCAGTGCTAGAGCAGGCGGGGGGGCCACCGAAGAGCAGTTCTTC

v_gene: TRBV20-1
d_gene: TRBD1
abundance: -
j_gene: TRBJ1-2
CDR3aa: CSAKKTGGVNYGYTF
CDR3nt: TGCAGTGCTAAGAAAACAGGGGGGGTCAACTATGGCTACACCTTC

v_gene: TRBV5-4
d_gene: TRBD1
abundance: -
j_gene: TRBJ2-3
CDR3aa: CASSVGTGADTQYF
CDR3nt: TGTGCCAGCAGCGTCGGGACAGGGGCAGATACGCAGTATTTT

v_gene: TRBV3-1
d_gene: TRBD2
abundance: many
j_gene: TRBJ2-2
CDR3aa: CASSQGLVNTGELFF
CDR3nt: TGTGCCAGCAGCCAGGGACTAGTCAACACCGGGGAGCTGTTTTTT

v_gene: TRBV7-2
d_gene: TRBD2
abundance: few
j_gene: TRBJ2-3
CDR3aa: CASSSGGASDTQYF
CDR3nt: TGTGCCAGCAGCTCCGGGGGGGCCTCAGATACGCAGTATTTT

v_gene: TRBV7-2
d_gene: TRBD1
abundance: many
j_gene: TRBJ1-5
CDR3aa: CASSSRQGNQPQHF
CDR3nt: TGTGCCAGCAGCTCTAGACAGGGTAATCAGCCCCAGCATTTT

v_gene: TRBV11-3
d_gene: -
abundance: many
j_gene: TRBJ2-2
CDR3aa: CASSPSPRAGGELFF
CDR3nt: TGTGCCAGCAGCCCCTCCCCGAGGGCCGGCGGGGAGCTGTTTTTT

v_gene: TRBV20-1
d_gene: -
abundance: -
j_gene: TRBJ1-2
CDR3aa: CSARAEKSYGYTF
CDR3nt: TGCAGTGCTAGAGCGGAAAAGAGCTATGGCTACACCTTC

v_gene: TRBV11-2
d_gene: TRBD2
abundance: many
j_gene: TRBJ2-3
CDR3aa: CASSRPGLVSDTQYF
CDR3nt: TGTGCCAGCAGCCGGCCGGGACTAGTTTCAGATACGCAGTATTTT

v_gene: TRBV4-2
d_gene: TRBD1
abundance: -
j_gene: TRBJ2-1
CDR3aa: CASSQSRQGISYNEQFF
CDR3nt: TGTGCCAGCAGCCAAAGTCGACAGGGGATCTCCTACAATGAGCAGTTCTTC

v_gene: TRBV5-1
d_gene: -
abundance: many
j_gene: TRBJ2-5
CDR3aa: CASSLFGDQIETQYF
CDR3nt: TGCGCCAGCAGCTTGTTCGGAGATCAGATAGAGACCCAGTACTTC

v_gene: TRBV30
d_gene: -
abundance: -
j_gene: TRBJ2-3
CDR3aa: CAWSAGDTQYF
CDR3nt: TGTGCCTGGAGTGCCGGGGATACGCAGTATTTT

v_gene: TRBV4-1
d_gene: TRBD1
abundance: few
j_gene: TRBJ2-7
CDR3aa: CASSQVTPGQPNWLGSYEQYF
CDR3nt: TGCGCCAGCAGCCAGGTTACACCGGGACAGCCAAATTGGTTGGGCTCCTACGAGCAGTACTTC

v_gene: TRBV3-1
d_gene: -
abundance: many
j_gene: TRBJ2-1
CDR3aa: CASSQFLGVEQFF
CDR3nt: TGTGCCAGCAGCCAATTCCTGGGAGTCGAGCAGTTCTTC

v_gene: TRBV4-3
d_gene: -
abundance: many
j_gene: TRBJ2-5
CDR3aa: CASSQDTRVETQYF
CDR3nt: TGCGCCAGCAGCCAAGATACCAGGGTAGAGACCCAGTACTTC

v_gene: TRBV20-1
d_gene: TRBD1
abundance: few
j_gene: TRBJ1-6
CDR3aa: CSAFSRQGMSWSPLHF
CDR3nt: TGCAGTGCCTTTTCCCGACAGGGGATGAGTTGGTCACCCCTCCACTTT

v_gene: TRBV6-5
d_gene: -
abundance: -
j_gene: TRBJ2-1
CDR3aa: CASSYSMWSGGAGNEQFF
CDR3nt: TGTGCCAGCAGTTACTCAATGTGGTCGGGGGGCGCGGGGAATGAGCAGTTCTTC

v_gene: TRBV5-1
d_gene: -
abundance: few
j_gene: TRBJ1-1
CDR3aa: CASSLVPGANTEAFF
CDR3nt: TGCGCCAGCAGCTTGGTTCCCGGGGCGAACACTGAAGCTTTCTTT

v_gene: TRBV5-6
d_gene: TRBD1
abundance: few
j_gene: TRBJ2-1
CDR3aa: CASRTGQGSSNEQFF
CDR3nt: TGTGCCAGCAGAACGGGACAGGGAAGTAGCAATGAGCAGTTCTTC

v_gene: TRBV18
d_gene: TRBD1
abundance: many
j_gene: TRBJ1-4
CDR3aa: CASSPGTGGSSNEKLFF
CDR3nt: TGTGCCAGCTCACCGGGGACAGGGGGATCGTCTAATGAAAAACTGTTTTTT

v_gene: TRBV20-1
d_gene: TRBD2
abundance: many
j_gene: TRBJ2-1
CDR3aa: CSAAGLAGVSYNEQFF
CDR3nt: TGCAGTGCTGCAGGACTAGCGGGGGTCTCCTACAATGAGCAGTTCTTC

v_gene: TRBV19
d_gene: -
abundance: few
j_gene: TRBJ2-2
CDR3aa: CARRDNSTGELFF
CDR3nt: TGTGCCAGACGGGACAATAGTACCGGGGAGCTGTTTTTT

v_gene: TRBV5-1
d_gene: -
abundance: few
j_gene: TRBJ2-3
CDR3aa: CASSSQVSGGDTQYF
CDR3nt: TGCGCCAGCAGCTCCCAGGTCAGCGGAGGAGATACGCAGTATTTT

v_gene: TRBV28
d_gene: -
abundance: many
j_gene: TRBJ2-5
CDR3aa: CASSLSEGTQYF
CDR3nt: TGTGCCAGCAGTCTGTCGGAAGGGACCCAGTACTTC

v_gene: TRBV9
d_gene: TRBD1
abundance: many
j_gene: TRBJ2-3
CDR3aa: CASSVEQGTDTQYF
CDR3nt: TGTGCCAGCAGCGTAGAACAGGGGACAGATACGCAGTATTTT